The 26 T cell receptor beta chains in this list originate from one sample, sequenced in a study of naive and memory T cell subsets. An equimolar mix of two oligonucleotides served as the beta constant-region primer for TRBC1 and TRBC2. Each CDR3 protein is one row after TCRdb ran MiXCR on the UMI-ligation and nested PCR reads. The sample lists around 160,000 distinct CDR3 sequences, approximately 17% seen once, with 0.14% to 0.15% in the top ten. Sequencing used naive CD4+ T cells from blood. The receptors originated from a human donor in good health.

The V call is TRBV6-2 or TRBV6-3, the J call TRBJ2-7; 9 nucleotides line up with TRBD2. V lost 3 bases, J lost 7 bases, and 10 bases stayed unmatched. The CDR3 runs 15 residues. The germline gives CDR1 MNHEY, CDR2 SVGEGT. The CDR3 DNA sequence: TGTGCCAGCAGTTATAAAAGAGCGGGAGGAAAGGAGCAGTACTTC. This codes for CASSYKRAGGKEQYF.

The chain links TRBV20-1 to TRBJ2-7; either TRBD1 or TRBD2 may supply D (5 bases each). The CDR3 sequence is 14 residues long. Per germline, CDR1 DFQATT and CDR2 SNEGSKA (reference sequence). The V gene lost 5 bases and the J gene lost 6 bases, with 20 bases spanning the gap. The chain's CDR3 is CSAGTGAPASEQYF. CDR3 DNA: TGCAGTGCTGGCACCGGGGCCCCGGCCTCCGAGCAGTACTTC.

J is TRBJ2-3 and V is TRBV11-2, with D perhaps given as TRBD1 or TRBD2 (5 bases each). Germline assignment: CDR1 SGHAT and CDR2 FQNNGV. Trimming cost V 2 bases and J 0 bases, with 9 bases left between them. The CDR3 covers 15 residues. As DNA, the CDR3 is TGTGCCAGCAGCTTAACCGGGGCTAGCACAGATACGCAGTATTTT. It encodes CASSLTGASTDTQYF.

The J gene is TRBJ2-6, the V gene TRBV6-1; tentative D call: TRBD1 (7 bases). This CDR3 spans 17 amino acids. Trimming shortened V by 2 bases and J by 1 base, and 12 bases separated the two germline ends. Germline CDR1 and CDR2: MNHNS and SASEGT. Here the CDR3 reads CASSERPGGSGANVLTF. Written as DNA, the CDR3 is TGTGCCAGCAGTGAAAGACCAGGGGGGTCTGGGGCCAACGTCCTGACTTTC.

This clonotype was picked up a small number of times. CDR3 bases: TGCGCCAGCAGCTTGGACCCGGGCGCAGATACGCAGTATTTT. Residues: CASSLDPGADTQYF. The chain has TRBV5-1 and TRBJ2-3; the D is unclear. Germline CDR1 SGHRS, CDR2 YFSETQ. CDR3 length equals 14 residues. V lost 0 bases and J 4 bases, leaving 9 bases between the germline ends.

This clonotype has more than one count but fewer than ten. The rearrangement uses TRBV12-3 or TRBV12-4 and TRBJ1-3; D remains unclear. This CDR3 spans 15 amino acids. Trimming cost V 4 bases and J 0 bases, with 10 bases left between them. DNA for the CDR3: TGTGCCAGCAGTTCACGGATCAACTCTGGAAACACCATATATTTT. It codes for CASSSRINSGNTIYF.

The rearrangement uses TRBV12-3 or TRBV12-4 and TRBJ2-7, with 10 bases that match TRBD1. V dropped 6 bases and J dropped 7; count of bases not matched to a gene: 12. The CDR3 consists of 15 residues. CDR3 DNA: TGTGCCAGCAGGGCGGCGACAGGGGGCGCGGGGGAGCAGTACTTC. Protein product: CASRAATGGAGEQYF.

This clonotype was counted many times. This chain connects TRBV7-9 to TRBJ2-1, with TRBD1 matching 8 bases. The ends lost 1 base at V and 5 bases at J; junction bases unmatched: 10. There are 17 residues in the CDR3. Per germline, CDR1 SEHNR and CDR2 FQNEAQ (reference sequence). CDR3 amino acids: CASSLGLDRGPHNEQFF. The CDR3, as DNA: TGTGCCAGCAGCTTAGGTCTCGACAGGGGTCCCCACAATGAGCAGTTCTTC. The full variable domain, in which reference TRBV7-9 and TRBJ2-1 provide the parts outside the CDR3, is DTGVSQNPRHKITKRGQNVTFRCDPISEHNRLYWYRQTLGQGPEFLTYFQNEAQLEKSRLLSDRFSAERPKGSFSTLEIQRTEQGDSAMYLCASSLGLDRGPHNEQFFGPGTRLTVL.

In this sample, this clonotype turned up a few times. The rearrangement links TRBV11-2 to TRBJ1-5; D gene uncertain. There are 16 residues in the CDR3. Trimming left V 0 bases short and J 3 bases short, with 12 bases between. The V gene's germline CDR1 is SGHAT and CDR2 FQNNGV. CDR3 region: CASSLEGWGSNQPQHF. The CDR3 DNA reads as TGTGCCAGCAGCTTAGAAGGTTGGGGATCCAATCAGCCCCAGCATTTT.

This chain joins TRBV25-1 and TRBJ2-1; 14 bases are shared with TRBD2. This CDR3 has 17 amino acids. CDR1 is MGHDK, CDR2 SYGVNS, per germline. With V trimmed by 3 bases and J by 7 bases, 8 bases remained unmatched. Here the CDR3 reads CASSETSGRASANEQFF. The CDR3 coding sequence is TGTGCCAGCAGTGAGACTAGCGGGAGGGCCTCAGCAAATGAGCAGTTCTTC.

V and J are TRBV4-1 and TRBJ2-2; 7 positions match TRBD1. This CDR3 has 14 amino acids. The V gene's germline CDR1 is MGHRA and CDR2 YSYEKL. After removal of 4 bases from V and 3 bases from J, the junction contained 2 bases not matched to a gene. This CDR3 reads CASSPQGYTGELFF. In nucleotides, the CDR3 is TGCGCCAGCAGCCCACAGGGGTACACCGGGGAGCTGTTTTTT.

J is TRBJ1-1 and V is TRBV29-1, with 7 bases matching TRBD1. CDR1 is SQVTM, CDR2 ANQGSEA, per germline. The CDR3 length is 14 residues. The CDR3 sequence is CSSLRGVGNTEAFF. In nucleotides, the CDR3 is TGCAGTTCCCTCAGGGGGGTAGGGAACACTGAAGCTTTCTTT.

The rearrangement links TRBV20-1 to TRBJ1-1, with a tentative D call TRBD1 (6 bases). Germline V gives CDR1 DFQATT, CDR2 SNEGSKA (reference sequence). The V end lost 1 base, the J end lost 0 bases, and 15 bases lay between the germline ends. The CDR3 sequence is 16 residues long. The CDR3 sequence is CSARADRLRLNTEAFF. In nucleotides, the CDR3 is TGCAGTGCTAGAGCCGACAGGTTGAGGCTGAACACTGAAGCTTTCTTT.

This clonotype turned up a few times. The chain has TRBV4-1 and TRBJ2-6; TRBD2 aligns across 7 bases. Germline values: CDR1 MGHRA, CDR2 YSYEKL. The CDR3 contains 18 residues. V was pared by 6 bases and J by 0 bases, with 11 bases of the junction left unmatched. This CDR3 reads CASRSSASGSSGANVLTF. CDR3 nucleotides: TGCGCCAGCAGATCTTCGGCTAGCGGAAGCTCTGGGGCCAACGTCCTGACTTTC.

This sequence joins TRBV6-5 and TRBJ2-7; 7 positions agree with TRBD1. CDR3 length equals 14 residues. The trim removed 4 bases at V and 5 bases at J, leaving 8 bases unmatched. In germline, CDR1 is MNHEY, CDR2 SVGAGI. The CDR3 region has the DNA TGTGCCAGCAGTTCACAGGGGTCCCCGAACGAGCAGTACTTC. Translated, it gives CASSSQGSPNEQYF.

This chain joins TRBV20-1 and TRBJ1-6; D perhaps matches TRBD1 (5 bases). Per germline, CDR1 DFQATT and CDR2 SNEGSKA (reference sequence). The CDR3 consists of 13 residues. V was clipped by 3 bases and J by 10 bases, with 13 bases between them. Here the CDR3 DNA reads TGCAGTGCTAGTAGAGCAGGGCTATCACCCCTCCACTTT. Translating gives CSASRAGLSPLHF.

This clonotype showed up just a few times. This chain uses TRBV5-1 with TRBJ1-2; D might be TRBD1 (5 bases). The CDR3 is made up of 15 amino acids. V dropped 2 bases and J dropped 2 bases, with 13 bases sitting between them. CDR1 is SGHRS, CDR2 YFSETQ, per germline. DNA for the CDR3: TGCGCCAGCAGCTTCGTCGCGACAGTGAACTATGGCTACACCTTC. As protein: CASSFVATVNYGYTF.

The J gene is TRBJ2-7, the V gene TRBV4-1; 13 bases are a match to TRBD2. Trimming cost V 0 bases and J 4 bases; bases outside gene matches: 15. This CDR3 has 20 residues. Germline V lookup: CDR1 MGHRA, CDR2 YSYEKL. The DNA of the CDR3 is TGCGCCAGCAGCCAAGATCGTCAAGGACTAGCGGGAGCTCCCGCGTACGAGCAGTACTTC. Translation gives CASSQDRQGLAGAPAYEQYF.

This chain connects TRBV15 to TRBJ1-1; D is uncertain. CDR1 and CDR2 (germline): LNHNV, YYDKDF (reference sequence). The V end was cut by 2 bases, the J end by 7 bases, with 11 bases between. This CDR3 is 13 amino acids long. The CDR3: CATSRFSPFEAFF. The CDR3 DNA reads as TGTGCCACCAGCAGATTCTCTCCCTTTGAAGCTTTCTTT.

The chain uses TRBV6-6 and TRBJ1-1, with TRBD1 as a possible D gene (5 bases). This CDR3 contains 14 residues. The V gene's germline CDR1 is MNHNY and CDR2 SVGAGI (reference sequence). V was trimmed by 9 bases and J by 5 bases, leaving 19 bases between them. The CDR3 loop is CASSPGLERTEAFF. In DNA, the CDR3 is TGTGCCAGTAGCCCGGGACTCGAGCGGACTGAAGCTTTCTTT.

The chain has TRBV12-3 or TRBV12-4 and TRBJ2-7; 8 positions agree with TRBD2. The J segment lost 2 bases and the V segment lost 2 bases, leaving 11 bases of the junction unmatched. The CDR3 covers 17 residues. This chain's CDR3 is CASSLKGAGVSTYEQYF. In DNA, the CDR3 is TGTGCCAGCAGTTTAAAGGGAGCGGGAGTCTCGACCTACGAGCAGTACTTC.

The V and J genes are TRBV12-5 and TRBJ1-1; 9 bases align to TRBD1. The CDR3 is 19 amino acids. The germline V gene has CDR1 LGHNT and CDR2 FRNRAP. J gave up 1 base and V 2 bases, and 14 bases lay outside the gene matches. The DNA for the CDR3 is TGTGCTAGTGGTTTGCCCACCCTTTACGGGACAGGGCAGAACACTGAAGCTTTCTTT. Protein product: CASGLPTLYGTGQNTEAFF.

This chain uses TRBV6-5 with TRBJ2-7, with 9 bases aligning to TRBD2. This CDR3 is built from 15 residues. Trimming removed 5 bases from V and 5 bases from J; junction bases left unmatched: 10. Germline CDR1 is MNHEY and CDR2 is SVGAGI. CDR3 sequence (DNA): TGTGCCAGCAGTCGTGCGGGACTAGCTTTGGACGAGCAGTACTTC. Translated, it gives CASSRAGLALDEQYF.

This clonotype came up a few times. This sequence joins TRBV20-1 and TRBJ1-6; possibly TRBD1 for D (5 bases). Trimming pared 4 bases from V and 0 bases from J, leaving 25 bases between. The length of the CDR3 is 20 residues. Germline V gene sequence: CDR1 DFQATT, CDR2 SNEGSKA (reference sequence). The CDR3 coding sequence is TGCAGTGCTAAATCCGGGACCGACTGGGAAGGCAGCTCCTATAATTCACCCCTCCACTTT. Its translation is CSAKSGTDWEGSSYNSPLHF.

The chain uses TRBV20-1 and TRBJ1-6; 7 positions agree with TRBD1. This CDR3 has 14 residues. After removal of 7 bases from V and 4 bases from J, the junction contained 7 bases not matched to a gene. From germline, CDR1 is DFQATT and CDR2 SNEGSKA (reference sequence). CDR3 residues: CSVVRDRYNSPLHF. CDR3 nucleotide sequence: TGCAGTGTGGTTCGGGACAGATATAATTCACCCCTCCACTTT.

This clonotype was picked up many times. This sequence joins TRBV7-2 and TRBJ2-4, with D tentatively TRBD1 (6 bases). CDR3 length: 15 residues. Germline CDR1 is SGHTA and CDR2 is FQGNSA. The V gene lost 5 bases and the J gene lost 8 bases, with 19 bases spanning the gap. The CDR3 here is CASSLRVLTGDIQYF. The CDR3 DNA follows: TGTGCCAGCAGCCTCCGAGTATTGACAGGAGACATTCAGTACTTC.